This paragraph reports one T cell receptor (beta chain). Its antigen is unknown. The PCR had 60 Vbeta and 13 Jbeta primers. Using immunoSEQ multiplex PCR, the repertoire was profiled, and TCRdb retains in-frame clones only, with some absent. Of approximately 150,000 clones in the sample, more than 80% were seen once. The sample comes from a study of cytomegalovirus exposure and HLA in healthy donors. General observations from the study: Based on reports, TCR beta sequences accurately predicted HLA-A and HLA-B alleles for most subjects. Reports indicated that the classifier achieved high specificity and sensitivity in diagnosing cytomegalovirus status.

The CDR3 sequence is 19 residues long. J was trimmed by 2 bases and V by 6 bases; bases with no gene match: 15. Germline CDR1 and CDR2: MDHEN and SYDVKM. Sample: PBMCs. The receptor comes from a woman aged 45-65 years in good health and CMV-seronegative. This chain uses TRBV28 with TRBJ2-2; 10 bases are shared with TRBD2. The CDR3: CASSRPSLAGVGNTGELFF. CDR3 DNA: TGTGCCAGCAGCCGCCCGTCGCTAGCGGGAGTAGGCAACACCGGGGAGCTGTTTTTT.